Listed below are T cell receptor beta chains from one sample, sequenced in a study of cytomegalovirus exposure and HLA in healthy donors. Sequenced by immunoSEQ multiplex PCR; TCRdb stores in-frame clones only, minus some. Here the sample spans tens of thousands of clones, about 72% being singletons. Sequencing input: PBMCs. These receptor sequences come from a man aged 30 to 45 in good health and CMV-seronegative. CDR3s include the opening cysteine and the closing phenylalanine or tryptophan. A D gene is named only where the DNA matches it firmly. Size is stated for part of the rows, as once, few or many counts, or as a class when the clone is expanded.

length: 15
J: TRBJ2-1
size: .
D: .
V: TRBV6-5
DNA: TGTGCCAGCAGACTGGTAGCGGTACCTCACAATGAGCAGTTCTTC
CDR3: CASRLVAVPHNEQFF

length: 16
J: TRBJ2-5
size: .
D: TRBD1
V: TRBV5-4
DNA: TGTGCCAGCAGCGTGGGGACAGGGGGCCGGGGAGAGACCCAGTACTTC
CDR3: CASSVGTGGRGETQYF

length: 16
J: TRBJ2-3
size: .
D: .
V: TRBV4-1
DNA: TGCGCCAGCAGCCATACAGGGTTGGCCGGCGCAGATACGCAGTATTTT
CDR3: CASSHTGLAGADTQYF

length: 16
J: TRBJ2-4
size: .
D: .
V: TRBV5-1
DNA: TGCGCCAGCAGCATGCCCGGAGTTTTAACACAAAACATTCAGTACTTC
CDR3: CASSMPGVLTQNIQYF

length: 16
J: TRBJ2-1
size: once
D: TRBD2
V: TRBV23-1
DNA: TGCGCCAGCAGTCAATACAGCGGGAGGGTTTACAATGAGCAGTTCTTC
CDR3: CASSQYSGRVYNEQFF

length: 13
J: TRBJ2-7
size: .
D: .
V: TRBV5-5
DNA: TGTGCCAGCAGCTTGGGGACAATGTTCGAGCAGTACTTC
CDR3: CASSLGTMFEQYF

length: 13
J: TRBJ1-1
size: .
D: .
V: TRBV13
DNA: TGTGCCAGCAGCTCCTACGGGGGAGTTGAAGCTTTCTTT
CDR3: CASSSYGGVEAFF

length: 13
J: TRBJ2-3
size: .
D: .
V: TRBV6-5
DNA: TGTGCCAGCAGTAACGGGTTGGTGGATACGCAGTATTTT
CDR3: CASSNGLVDTQYF

length: 17
J: TRBJ2-3
size: .
D: .
V: TRBV2
DNA: TGTGCCAGCAGGGAGAGGAGAAACACCTATGAAAGGGATACGCAGTATTTT
CDR3: CASRERRNTYERDTQYF

length: 13
J: TRBJ2-6
size: .
D: .
V: TRBV30
DNA: TGTGCCTGGACAGGGGTAGGGGCCAACGTCCTGACTTTC
CDR3: CAWTGVGANVLTF

length: 18
J: TRBJ2-3
size: .
D: TRBD2
V: TRBV18
DNA: TGTGCCAGCTCCCCCCTCACAGGACTAGCGGCGATCACAGATACGCAGTATTTT
CDR3: CASSPLTGLAAITDTQYF

length: 12
J: TRBJ2-7
size: .
D: .
V: TRBV5-1
DNA: TGCGCCAGCAAAGGACGGGAATACGAGCAGTACTTC
CDR3: CASKGREYEQYF

length: 15
J: TRBJ2-1
size: .
D: TRBD2
V: TRBV2
DNA: TGTGCCAGCAGTTTTAGCGGGACCTCCTACAATGAGCAGTTCTTC
CDR3: CASSFSGTSYNEQFF

length: 14
J: TRBJ2-7
size: .
D: TRBD1
V: TRBV11-3
DNA: TGTGCCAGCAGCTTTTCGGACAGGGCGGGAGAGCAGTACTTC
CDR3: CASSFSDRAGEQYF

length: 14
J: TRBJ2-7
size: once
D: TRBD2
V: TRBV7-9
DNA: TGTGCCAGCAGCCCCCCGGGACTAGCGACGGAGCAGTACTTC
CDR3: CASSPPGLATEQYF

length: 14
J: TRBJ2-7
size: few
D: TRBD1
V: TRBV9
DNA: TGTGCCAGCAGCGCCGGGACAGGGGGCTACGAGCAGTACTTC
CDR3: CASSAGTGGYEQYF

length: 16
J: TRBJ2-1
size: .
D: .
V: TRBV2
DNA: TGTGCCAGCAGTGAAGCAGGCGGGACGTTCTACAATGAGCAGTTCTTC
CDR3: CASSEAGGTFYNEQFF

length: 13
J: TRBJ1-5
size: .
D: TRBD1
V: TRBV2
DNA: TGTGCCCGCTCGACAGGGAGTGATCAGCCCCAGCATTTT
CDR3: CARSTGSDQPQHF

length: 13
J: TRBJ2-2
size: few
D: .
V: TRBV2
DNA: TGTGCCAGCAGTGAACAGAACACCGGGGAGCTGTTTTTT
CDR3: CASSEQNTGELFF

length: 15
J: TRBJ2-1
size: few
D: TRBD2
V: TRBV10-3
DNA: TGTGCCATCAGGATGACTAGCGGGAATCGGAATGAGCAGTTCTTC
CDR3: CAIRMTSGNRNEQFF

length: 16
J: TRBJ1-1
size: .
D: TRBD1
V: TRBV7-9
DNA: TGTGCCAGCAGCTCCCCCCCAGGGGGTGCCCCCACTGAAGCTTTCTTT
CDR3: CASSSPPGGAPTEAFF

length: 15
J: TRBJ2-2
size: .
D: TRBD1
V: TRBV6-5
DNA: TGTGCCACAACCAAATACGACAGGGGTCGCGGGGAGCTGTTTTTT
CDR3: CATTKYDRGRGELFF

length: 15
J: TRBJ2-7
size: few
D: .
V: TRBV4-2
DNA: TGTGCCAGCAGCCAAGCTCCCGGGAACTCCTACGAGCAGTACTTC
CDR3: CASSQAPGNSYEQYF

length: 17
J: TRBJ2-5
size: .
D: TRBD1
V: TRBV9
DNA: TGTGCCAGCAGCGTAGCTTTGGCAGGGGGCCCTCAAGAGACCCAGTACTTC
CDR3: CASSVALAGGPQETQYF

length: 14
J: TRBJ1-1
size: .
D: .
V: TRBV10-1
DNA: TGCGCCAGCAGTGATGGAGGTGGACAGCCTGAAGCTTTCTTT
CDR3: CASSDGGGQPEAFF

length: 17
J: TRBJ2-1
size: .
D: TRBD2
V: TRBV7-9
DNA: TGTGCCAGCAGCCCTATAGCGGGAGGCAGGCGTATCAATGAGCAGTTCTTC
CDR3: CASSPIAGGRRINEQFF

length: 16
J: TRBJ1-1
size: .
D: TRBD1
V: TRBV15
DNA: TGTGCCACCAGCAGAGTGGGATCAGGGGGAGACACTGAAGCTTTCTTT
CDR3: CATSRVGSGGDTEAFF

length: 16
J: TRBJ2-3
size: .
D: TRBD2
V: TRBV19
DNA: TGTGCCAGTAGTATTTTGGGGCTAGCGGGAGGAGGTACGCAGTATTTT
CDR3: CASSILGLAGGGTQYF

length: 14
J: TRBJ2-1
size: once
D: .
V: TRBV6-5
DNA: TGTGCCAGCATCGTAGAGAAGAAGTACAATGAGCAGTTCTTC
CDR3: CASIVEKKYNEQFF

length: 13
J: TRBJ1-4
size: few
D: .
V: TRBV7-2
DNA: TGTGCCAGCAGCTTATATCTAGGTGAAAAACTGTTTTTT
CDR3: CASSLYLGEKLFF

length: 16
J: TRBJ2-5
size: few
D: .
V: TRBV11-3
DNA: TGTGCCAGCATCCCGCTCTGGAGGGCGGTCCAAGAGACCCAGTACTTC
CDR3: CASIPLWRAVQETQYF

length: 14
J: TRBJ2-3
size: .
D: TRBD1
V: TRBV5-1
DNA: TGCGCCAGCAGTCGGACAGGTGCGACAGATACGCAGTATTTT
CDR3: CASSRTGATDTQYF

length: 15
J: TRBJ2-7
size: .
D: .
V: TRBV11-2
DNA: TGTGCCAGCAGCTTAGTCCCCCTGAGCTCCTACGAGCAGTACTTC
CDR3: CASSLVPLSSYEQYF

length: 12
J: TRBJ2-7
size: .
D: TRBD2
V: TRBV7-9
DNA: TGTGCCAGCAGCTTAGAAGGACTAGAGTCTTACTTC
CDR3: CASSLEGLESYF

length: 15
J: TRBJ1-4
size: .
D: .
V: TRBV6-4
DNA: TGTGCCAGCAGTCCCCAGGCGGGGGCTAATGAAAAACTGTTTTTT
CDR3: CASSPQAGANEKLFF

length: 14
J: TRBJ2-7
size: .
D: .
V: TRBV11-2
DNA: TGTGCCAGCAGCTTAGGGGGCCGCACCTACGAGCAGTACTTC
CDR3: CASSLGGRTYEQYF

length: 14
J: TRBJ2-7
size: .
D: TRBD2
V: TRBV6-5
DNA: TGTGCCAGCAGTTTGACTAGCGCCTCCTACGAGCAGTACTTC
CDR3: CASSLTSASYEQYF

length: 15
J: TRBJ1-5
size: .
D: .
V: TRBV15
DNA: TGTGCCACCAGCAGAGGAGGTTGGAGCAATCAGCCCCAGCATTTT
CDR3: CATSRGGWSNQPQHF

length: 15
J: TRBJ2-1
size: .
D: TRBD2
V: TRBV19
DNA: TGTGCCAGTAGTATACTAGCGGGAGTTAACAATGAGCAGTTCTTC
CDR3: CASSILAGVNNEQFF

length: 14
J: TRBJ1-2
size: .
D: .
V: TRBV18
DNA: TGTGCCAGCTCATCTGACCTATACCGGGGTGGCTACACCTTC
CDR3: CASSSDLYRGGYTF

length: 16
J: TRBJ2-7
size: few
D: .
V: TRBV6-5
DNA: TGTGCCAGCAGTTCATACGGGTGTTTATGGGTCTACGAGCAGTACTTC
CDR3: CASSSYGCLWVYEQYF

length: 13
J: TRBJ2-7
size: .
D: TRBD2
V: TRBV7-8
DNA: TGTGCCAGCAGCCCTTCCCCGGGGGGAGAGCAGTACTTC
CDR3: CASSPSPGGEQYF

length: 15
J: TRBJ2-1
size: .
D: TRBD1
V: TRBV5-6
DNA: TGTGCCAGCAGCTCGGGACAGGGGGCTATAAATGAGCAGTTCTTC
CDR3: CASSSGQGAINEQFF

length: 15
J: TRBJ2-3
size: few
D: TRBD2
V: TRBV19
DNA: TGTGCCAGTAGTACTCTAGCGGCTAGCACAGATACGCAGTATTTT
CDR3: CASSTLAASTDTQYF

length: 13
J: TRBJ1-5
size: .
D: .
V: TRBV10-3
DNA: TGTGCCATCAGTGTTGCAGGGAATCAGCCCCAGCATTTT
CDR3: CAISVAGNQPQHF

length: 14
J: TRBJ2-5
size: .
D: .
V: TRBV7-7
DNA: TGTGCCAGCAGCTTAGCAGGCGGACAAGAGACCCAGTACTTC
CDR3: CASSLAGGQETQYF

length: 16
J: TRBJ2-1
size: .
D: .
V: TRBV5-1
DNA: TGCGCCAGCAGCCCCGCTAGCAGTTCGAATTTGGGTGAGCAGTTCTTC
CDR3: CASSPASSSNLGEQFF

length: 17
J: TRBJ1-1
size: once
D: TRBD1
V: TRBV25-1
DNA: TGTGCCAGCAGTGAATATGGAATACTACAGGGGGCGGGGGAAGCTTTCTTT
CDR3: CASSEYGILQGAGEAFF

length: 15
J: TRBJ1-3
size: .
D: .
V: TRBV30
DNA: TGTGCCTGGAACCCACAGGGAACAACTGGAAACACCATATATTTT
CDR3: CAWNPQGTTGNTIYF

length: 18
J: TRBJ2-3
size: few
D: TRBD2
V: TRBV4-2
DNA: TGTGCCAGCAGCCAAGATAGACTAGCGGGAGGGGTTGCAGATACGCAGTATTTT
CDR3: CASSQDRLAGGVADTQYF

length: 14
J: TRBJ2-3
size: .
D: .
V: TRBV2
DNA: TGTGCCAGCAGTGCAATAGCAGGGACAGATACGCAGTATTTT
CDR3: CASSAIAGTDTQYF

length: 15
J: TRBJ1-5
size: .
D: TRBD1
V: TRBV6-1
DNA: TGTGCCAGCAGATACAGGGGTGGGGGCAATCAGCCCCAGCATTTT
CDR3: CASRYRGGGNQPQHF

length: 17
J: TRBJ1-1
size: .
D: TRBD1
V: TRBV11-2
DNA: TGTGCCAGCAGCTTCGGGGGACACCGGGACAGGGTTATCTCGGCTTTCTTT
CDR3: CASSFGGHRDRVISAFF

length: 16
J: TRBJ2-1
size: .
D: .
V: TRBV11-2
DNA: TGTGCCAGCAGCGCTCTTACAGATAGCTCCTACAATGAGCAGTTCTTC
CDR3: CASSALTDSSYNEQFF